Described below is a single T cell receptor beta chain sequence and its context. This sample is part of a study of blood T cell repertoires in COVID-19. Study context: The United States, Italy and Spain provided the acute and convalescent COVID-19 samples.

Authors' methods: Nucleated cell counts were estimated from reference gene primer amplification. Repertoires were generated with immunoSEQ multiplex PCR, while TCRdb's copy carries only in-frame clones and drops some. That table supplies the V and J calls and clone size; D and trimming were determined from the DNA. The repertoire holds tens of thousands of clones, 88% seen once, with about 3.4% in the top ten. The sequencing sample was made of peripheral blood. This receptor was identified in a middle-aged man with active COVID-19.

CDR3 sequence: CASSRDLASDEQFF. The CDR3 nucleotides are TGTGCCAGCAGCCGGGACTTGGCTTCGGATGAGCAGTTCTTC. The chain is built from TRBV11-1 and TRBJ2-1; D may be TRBD2 (6 bases). The V and J ends lost 5 bases and 8 bases respectively, with 16 bases between them. Germline CDR1 is SGHAT and CDR2 is FQDESV (reference sequence). This CDR3 has 14 residues.